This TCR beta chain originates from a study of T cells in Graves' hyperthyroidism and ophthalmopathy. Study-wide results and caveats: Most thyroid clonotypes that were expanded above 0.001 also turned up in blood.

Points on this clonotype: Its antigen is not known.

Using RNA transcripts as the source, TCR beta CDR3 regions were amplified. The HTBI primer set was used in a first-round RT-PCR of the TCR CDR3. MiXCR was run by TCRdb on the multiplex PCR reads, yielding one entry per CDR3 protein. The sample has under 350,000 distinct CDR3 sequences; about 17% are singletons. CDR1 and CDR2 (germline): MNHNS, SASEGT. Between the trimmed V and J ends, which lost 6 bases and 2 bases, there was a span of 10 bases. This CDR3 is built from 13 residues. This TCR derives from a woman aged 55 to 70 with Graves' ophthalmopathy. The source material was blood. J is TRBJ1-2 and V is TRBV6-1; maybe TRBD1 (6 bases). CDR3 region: CASSHRGNYGYTF. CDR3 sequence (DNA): TGTGCCAGCAGCCATAGGGGGAACTATGGCTACACCTTC.